Shown below are 14 T cell receptor beta chains from a single sample sequenced in a study of beta chain features in type 1 diabetes. Study-wide points: All four CD4+ subsets from Type 1 diabetes patients carried moderately but significantly shorter TCRB CDR3s.

These receptors' antigens are unknown. Of the isolated RNA, all was reverse transcribed, and so the sequenced material was expressed TCRB transcripts. Generated by immunoSEQ multiplex PCR, the TCRdb table keeps only in-frame clones and is missing some. Among approximately 730,000 clones, roughly an eighth were seen once, and the ten largest hold less than 0.025%. The specimen was naive CD4+ T cells from blood. These receptors all come from a young man with type 1 diabetes.

The chain has TRBV27 and TRBJ2-5; D is tentatively TRBD1 or TRBD2 (5 bases each). Trimming stripped 4 bases from V and 4 bases from J, with 13 bases between. Germline CDR1 MNHEY, CDR2 SMNVEV (reference sequence). The CDR3 is 14 amino acids. The CDR3 sequence is CASSYGVGGETQYF. The CDR3 nucleotides read TGTGCCAGCAGTTACGGGGTTGGGGGAGAGACCCAGTACTTC.

In nucleotides, the CDR3 is TGTGCCAGTAGTGGACAGGCTGGAAACACCATATATTTT. Its protein product is CASSGQAGNTIYF. The chain links TRBV19 to TRBJ1-3; 7 nucleotides line up with TRBD1. This CDR3 contains 13 residues. The trim removed 5 bases at V and 2 bases at J, leaving 0 bases unmatched. Per germline, CDR1 LNHDA and CDR2 SQIVND (reference sequence).

In this sample, this clone turned up a few times. V gene TRBV7-3 combines with J gene TRBJ1-6; the D gene is possibly TRBD1 (6 bases). V dropped 5 bases and J dropped 4 bases, with 15 bases sitting between them. The germline V gene encodes CDR1 SGHTA and CDR2 FQGTGA. This CDR3 is built from 16 residues. The CDR3, as DNA: TGTGCCAGCAGCCGAGCAGGACAGCTTTATAATTCACCCCTCCACTTT. This gives the protein CASSRAGQLYNSPLHF. Supplemented by reference TRBV7-3 and TRBJ1-6, the full variable domain reads GAGVSQTPSNKVTEKGKYVELRCDPISGHTALYWYRQSLGQGPEFLIYFQGTGAADDSGLPNDRFFAVRPEGSVSTLKIQRTERGDSAVYLCASSRAGQLYNSPLHFGNGTRLTVT.

There are a few counts of this clone. The CDR3 DNA is TGTGCCAGCAGCTCCCGAGCTTCTAGCACAGATACGCAGTATTTT. The encoded protein is CASSSRASSTDTQYF. The rearrangement links TRBV7-2 to TRBJ2-3; D not certain. V shed 4 bases and J shed 0 bases, with 11 bases lying between them. The CDR3 is 15 amino acids. The germline V gene encodes CDR1 SGHTA and CDR2 FQGNSA.

This clone has a handful of counts. CDR3 loop: CASSYSWGANEKLFF. CDR3 bases: TGTGCCAGCAGTTACTCATGGGGAGCTAATGAAAAACTGTTTTTT. The gene calls are TRBV6-5 and TRBJ1-4; D call uncertain. V lost 0 bases to trimming and J lost 3 bases, with 8 bases between them. CDR3 length equals 15 residues. Looked up from germline, CDR1 is MNHEY and CDR2 is SVGAGI.

The chain couples TRBV30 to TRBJ1-5; D may be TRBD1 (6 bases). The CDR3 has 13 residues. Trimming removed 1 base from V and 5 bases from J, with 9 bases in between. The germline gives CDR1 GTSNPN, CDR2 SVGIG (reference sequence). In DNA, the CDR3 is TGTGCCTGGAGTGGGGGGGCCGATCAGCCCCAGCATTTT. Amino acids: CAWSGGADQPQHF. Combining the CDR3 with reference TRBV30 and TRBJ1-5 gives the whole variable domain SQTIHQWPATLVQPVGSPLSLECTVEGTSNPNLYWYRQAAGRGLQLLFYSVGIGQISSEVPQNLSASRPQDRQFILSSKKLLLSDSGFYLCAWSGGADQPQHFGDGTRLSIL.

V and J are TRBV15 and TRBJ2-5, with D hard to call. V lost 1 base to trimming and J lost 1 base, with 7 bases between them. The CDR3 sequence is 14 residues long. Germline-derived CDR1 and CDR2 are LNHNV and YYDKDF (reference sequence). For the CDR3, the DNA is TGTGCCACCAGCAGAGCGTCGTCCCAAGAGACCCAGTACTTC. As protein: CATSRASSQETQYF.

The chain is built from TRBV6-6 and TRBJ1-1, with TRBD1 matching 7 bases. The CDR3 is made up of 14 amino acids. Germline values: CDR1 MNHNY, CDR2 SVGAGI (reference sequence). Trimming cost V 0 bases and J 7 bases; bases outside gene matches: 5. The CDR3 coding sequence is TGTGCCAGCAGTTACTCGCGGGACAGAAGTGAAGCTTTCTTT. This sequence encodes CASSYSRDRSEAFF.

This clone has a handful of counts. CDR3 in DNA: TGTGCCTGGAGCCAGCAGATGGGGGGCCGACAGCCCCAGCATTTT. Protein: CAWSQQMGGRQPQHF. The V call is TRBV30, the J call TRBJ1-5; possible D gene TRBD1, 6 bases. V was trimmed by 3 bases and J by 7 bases, leaving 19 bases between them. The germline V gene has CDR1 GTSNPN and CDR2 SVGIG (reference sequence). The CDR3 spans 15 residues.

This chain uses TRBV5-1 with TRBJ2-5, with D possibly TRBD2 on 5 matching bases. In germline, CDR1 is SGHRS, CDR2 YFSETQ. V gave up 4 bases and J gave up 9 bases, with 13 bases separating them. The CDR3 contains 12 residues. CDR3 loop: CASSPDVGAQYF. The CDR3 DNA follows: TGCGCCAGCAGCCCGGACGTCGGGGCCCAGTACTTC. The variable domain in full, completed from reference TRBV5-1 and TRBJ2-5, reads KAGVTQTPRYLIKTRGQQVTLSCSPISGHRSVSWYQQTPGQGLQFLFEYFSETQRNKGNFPGRFSGRQFSNSRSEMNVSTLELGDSALYLCASSPDVGAQYFGPGTRLLVL.

V is TRBV11-2 and J is TRBJ1-1; D might be TRBD1 (5 bases). Trimming pared 6 bases from V and 3 bases from J, leaving 14 bases between. The CDR3 spans 14 residues. Germline CDR1 is SGHAT and CDR2 is FQNNGV. The CDR3 protein is CASRRGSPDTEAFF. CDR3 nucleotides: TGTGCCAGCAGACGGGGGTCCCCCGACACTGAAGCTTTCTTT.

This clone has more than one count but fewer than ten. The chain combines TRBV27 with TRBJ1-2; D ambiguous. CDR3 length: 12 amino acids. The germline CDR1 and CDR2 sequences are MNHEY and SMNVEV (reference sequence). V dropped 8 bases and J dropped 4 bases, with 11 bases sitting between them. CDR3 amino acids: CASHPSSYGYTF. In nucleotides, the CDR3 is TGTGCCAGCCACCCCAGTAGCTATGGCTACACCTTC.

The genes are TRBV7-8 and TRBJ2-2; TRBD1 aligns across 7 bases. Germline CDR1 reads SGHVS; CDR2 reads FQNEAQ. This CDR3 has 15 residues. V shed 3 bases and J 0 bases; nucleotides not matched to a gene: 1. CDR3 sequence reads: CASSFGTANTGELFF. The CDR3 nucleotides read TGTGCCAGCAGCTTCGGGACAGCGAACACCGGGGAGCTGTTTTTT.

The CDR3 here is CASSVGQGFNQPQHF. The CDR3 nucleotides read TGTGCCAGCAGTGTCGGACAGGGGTTCAATCAGCCCCAGCATTTT. The rearrangement joins TRBV2 to TRBJ1-5; 9 bases match TRBD1. Germline lookup yields CDR1 SNHLY and CDR2 FYNNEI. This CDR3 contains 15 residues. V lost 4 bases, J lost 3 bases, and 4 bases stayed unmatched.